The 4 T cell receptor beta chains given below trace back to one sample, sequenced in a study of vaccination and CD4 T cells after COVID-19 (dated by TCRdb to between 2021 and 2022). For these TCRs, the target antigens are not known. The library came from PCR. TCRdb shows the sequencer as Illumina iSeq 100. DNA from cultured CD4+ T cells underwent TCR sequencing with the Oncomine TCR Beta short-read assay at the Johns Hopkins FTIC core. TCRdb's own reprocessing of the public reads used fastp at Q25 and MiXCR and kept productive beta chains. Rows with a matching CDR3 protein are joined into one entry that keeps the most common DNA and genes. In this sample the table shows 25,000 to 30,000 distinct CDR3 sequences, around two fifths of which occur a single time. Roughly 4.9% of the sample belongs to the ten largest clones. The time point label on this specimen signifies: late sampling 161 to 241 days after vaccination in three convalescent patients. Taken with the paper, the label for treatment or condition translates to: approximately 9-day PBMC culture with coronavirus spike peptide pools or control peptides (ViraFEST assay).

Material: CD4+ T cells from blood, cultured in vitro, obtained about 7 months after SARS-CoV-2 vaccination. Receptor source: a human donor who had recovered from COVID-19.

The chain recombines TRBV7-9 with TRBJ2-2; TRBD2 agrees at 9 bases. From germline, CDR1 is SEHNR and CDR2 FQNEAQ (reference sequence). The CDR3 sequence is 18 residues long. V was clipped by 0 bases and J by 0 bases; unmatched bases: 5. The CDR3 nucleotides are TGTGCCAGCAGCTTAGCTAGGACTAGCGCAGCGAACACCGGGGAGCTGTTTTTT. Encoded protein: CASSLARTSAANTGELFF.

This clonotype came up a few times. The chain carries TRBV20-1 and TRBJ1-2; D ambiguous. CDR1 is DFQATT, CDR2 SNEGSKA, per germline (reference sequence). The CDR3 runs 13 residues. Between the trimmed V and J ends, which lost 4 bases and 4 bases, there was a span of 13 bases. CDR3 in DNA: TGCAGTGCTACCGACTCGTCGGGCTATGGCTACACCTTC. Translated, it gives CSATDSSGYGYTF.

This clonotype has just a few counts. CDR3 nucleotide sequence: TGTGCCAGTAGTTTCTCTCGCAATCAGCCCCAGCATTTT. It translates to CASSFSRNQPQHF. The chain carries TRBV19 and TRBJ1-5, with D uncertain. Germline lookup yields CDR1 LNHDA and CDR2 SQIVND (reference sequence). V lost 5 bases to trimming and J lost 2 bases, with 7 bases between them. The CDR3 extends over 13 amino acids.

This clonotype turned up a few times. The gene calls are TRBV15 and TRBJ2-7; D not resolved. Germline CDR1 reads LNHNV; CDR2 reads YYDKDF (reference sequence). CDR3 length: 13 amino acids. Trimming pared 2 bases from V and 3 bases from J, leaving 8 bases between. The CDR3 nucleotides are TGTGCCACCAGCAGAAATAACGTCTACGAGCAGTACTTC. This gives the protein CATSRNNVYEQYF. The full variable domain, with the rest looked up from reference TRBV15 and TRBJ2-7, is DAMVIQNPRYQVTQFGKPVTLSCSQTLNHNVMYWYQQKSSQAPKLLFHYYDKDFNNEADTPDNFQSRRPNTSFCFLDIRSPGLGDTAMYLCATSRNNVYEQYFGPGTRLTVT.